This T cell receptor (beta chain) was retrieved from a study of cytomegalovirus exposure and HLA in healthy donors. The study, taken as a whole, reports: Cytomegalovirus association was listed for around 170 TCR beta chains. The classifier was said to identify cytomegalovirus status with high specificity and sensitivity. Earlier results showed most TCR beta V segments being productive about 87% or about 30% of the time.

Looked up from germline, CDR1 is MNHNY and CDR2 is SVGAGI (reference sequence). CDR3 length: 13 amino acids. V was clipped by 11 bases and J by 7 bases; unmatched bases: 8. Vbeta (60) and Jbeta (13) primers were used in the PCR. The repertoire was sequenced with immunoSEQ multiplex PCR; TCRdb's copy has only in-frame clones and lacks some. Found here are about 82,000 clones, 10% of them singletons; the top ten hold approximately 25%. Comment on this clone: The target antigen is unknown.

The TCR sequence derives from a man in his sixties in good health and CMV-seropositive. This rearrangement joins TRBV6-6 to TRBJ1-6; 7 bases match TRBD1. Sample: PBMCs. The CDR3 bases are TGTGCCGCTGCGGACAGGATAAATTCACCCCTCCACTTT. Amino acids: CAAADRINSPLHF.